A selection of T cell receptor beta chains follows, all from one sample in a study of T cell responses to AZD1222 COVID-19 vaccine. Sequenced by immunoSEQ multiplex PCR; TCRdb stores in-frame clones only, minus some. The sample includes under 150,000 clones, almost 85% of them seen just once. Sequences were derived from peripheral blood, sampled 28 days after the second dose of the MenACWY control vaccine. These receptors all stem from an adult who received the MenACWY meningococcal vaccine as a control. Each CDR3 is given with its conserved first and last residue. The D gene is left open where the match is weak. Part of the rows lack a size; the others show once, few, many or a class for expanded clones.

v_call,j_call,d_call,clone_size,cdr3_aa,cdr3_nt
TRBV20-1,TRBJ2-7,TRBD2,-,CSASRSGGREHEQYF,TGCAGTGCTAGTAGGTCGGGCGGGAGAGAACACGAGCAGTACTTC
TRBV29-1,TRBJ2-1,-,-,CSVEPPGEQFF,TGCAGCGTTGAACCCCCCGGTGAGCAGTTCTTC
TRBV6-1,TRBJ2-2,-,-,CASSERAPRVYTGELFF,TGTGCCAGCAGTGAAAGGGCTCCCAGGGTTTACACCGGGGAGCTGTTTTTT
TRBV10-3,TRBJ1-3,-,-,CAISEGPTRLSGNTIYF,TGTGCCATCAGTGAGGGACCCACGAGGCTCTCTGGAAACACCATATATTTT
TRBV5-4,TRBJ2-3,TRBD2,-,CASSLNGGASDTQYF,TGTGCCAGCAGCTTGAACGGGGGGGCTTCAGATACGCAGTATTTT
TRBV10-3,TRBJ2-7,TRBD1,few,CAIRGDTGTGSEEQYF,TGTGCCATCAGGGGGGACACCGGGACAGGGTCAGAGGAGCAGTACTTC
TRBV19,TRBJ1-4,-,-,CASKNAGASTNEKLFF,TGTGCCAGTAAGAACGCCGGGGCGTCAACTAATGAAAAACTGTTTTTT
TRBV14,TRBJ1-2,-,-,CASSQYYDRNYGYTF,TGTGCCAGCAGCCAATACTATGACCGTAACTATGGCTACACCTTC
TRBV27,TRBJ2-5,TRBD1,once,CASSSGQGSETQYF,TGTGCCAGCAGTTCGGGACAGGGTTCAGAGACCCAGTACTTC
TRBV27,TRBJ1-2,TRBD1,-,CASRPTGVKDVWFPNYGYTF,TGTGCCAGCAGACCGACAGGGGTAAAAGATGTGTGGTTCCCTAACTATGGCTACACCTTC
TRBV6-5,TRBJ1-3,-,-,CASRKQGGDTIYF,TGTGCCAGCAGGAAACAGGGAGGGGACACCATATATTTT